The 2 T cell receptor beta chains below were found in one sample sequenced in a study of blood T cell repertoires in COVID-19. Assay: immunoSEQ multiplex PCR; the TCRdb copy retains only in-frame clones and omits some. The table has 50,000 to 70,000 clones, about 78% seen once. The sample was peripheral blood. These receptors all stem from a man between 45 and 60 years old with active or convalescent COVID-19.

This chain uses TRBV18 with TRBJ1-4; 11 nucleotides match TRBD1. Germline V lookup: CDR1 KGHSH, CDR2 LQKENI. This CDR3 region has 18 residues. The J segment lost 0 bases and the V segment lost 3 bases, leaving 6 bases of the junction unmatched. The CDR3 spells CASSPSGQGATTNEKLFF. The CDR3 DNA is TGTGCCAGCTCACCGAGCGGACAGGGGGCGACAACTAATGAAAAACTGTTTTTT.

CDR3 sequence (DNA): TGTGCCAGTAGTAGGGGGACTTACAATGAGCAGTTCTTC. It codes for CASSRGTYNEQFF. The rearrangement links TRBV19 to TRBJ2-1; tentatively, D is TRBD2 (6 bases). The germline V gene encodes CDR1 LNHDA and CDR2 SQIVND (reference sequence). The CDR3 runs to 13 residues. The V end was cut by 4 bases, the J end by 4 bases, with 8 bases between. Based on the CDR3 plus reference TRBV19 and TRBJ2-1, the full variable domain is DGGITQSPKYLFRKEGQNVTLSCEQNLNHDAMYWYRQDPGQGLRLIYYSQIVNDFQKGDIAEGYSVSREKKESFPLTVTSAQKNPTAFYLCASSRGTYNEQFFGPGTRLTVL.